Each of the 10 T cell receptor beta chains below was sequenced from the same sample in a study of T cell responses to AZD1222 COVID-19 vaccine. TCRdb keeps only in-frame clones here, not all; method: immunoSEQ multiplex PCR. The sample lists about 97,000 clones; about 88% were seen once. The sample in question was peripheral blood, obtained on day 0 of AZD1222 vaccination. The receptors shown here come from an adult in good health.

This chain connects TRBV7-2 to TRBJ1-5; D perhaps matches TRBD1 (5 bases). V was trimmed by 2 bases and J by 3 bases, leaving 8 bases between them. This CDR3 contains 14 residues. Germline V gene data show CDR1 as SGHTA and CDR2 as FQGNSA. The CDR3 is CASSLPGLNQPQHF. The CDR3 DNA follows: TGTGCCAGCAGCTTACCGGGGCTCAATCAGCCCCAGCATTTT.

V gene TRBV20-1 combines with J gene TRBJ1-3, with D unresolved. This CDR3 contains 14 residues. Germline CDR1 DFQATT, CDR2 SNEGSKA (reference sequence). V lost 3 bases, J lost 4 bases, and 13 bases lay in between. The CDR3 sequence is CSASDELSGNTIYF. The CDR3 bases are TGCAGTGCTAGTGACGAATTGTCGGGAAACACCATATATTTT.

V usage is TRBV6-5 and J usage is TRBJ2-7, with D tentatively TRBD2 (6 bases). The V end lost 5 bases, the J end lost 2 bases, and 13 bases lay between the germline ends. Germline V gene sequence: CDR1 MNHEY, CDR2 SVGAGI. The CDR3 length is 14 residues. The DNA for the CDR3 is TGTGCCAGCAGTCGGCGGGGTTTCCCCTACGAGCAGTACTTC. Amino acid sequence: CASSRRGFPYEQYF.

The rearrangement uses TRBV11-3 and TRBJ1-1, with D possibly TRBD1 on 5 matching bases. V was trimmed by 5 bases and J by 3 bases, leaving 10 bases between them. Germline V gene data show CDR1 as SGHNT and CDR2 as YENEEA. The CDR3 runs 13 residues. The CDR3 coding sequence is TGTGCCAGCAGCCGCCTGGGGGACACTGAAGCTTTCTTT. Amino acid sequence: CASSRLGDTEAFF.

The chain has TRBV4-1 and TRBJ1-2; no firm D call. Germline values: CDR1 MGHRA, CDR2 YSYEKL. This CDR3 spans 13 amino acids. Trimming removed 0 bases at V and 8 bases at J, with 10 bases between. Here the CDR3 DNA reads TGCGCCAGCAGCCAAGATCGCGCCTGGGGCTACACCTTC. Its translation is CASSQDRAWGYTF.

The chain carries TRBV27 and TRBJ2-1; 16 bases agree with TRBD2. The CDR3 totals 20 residues. V was clipped by 0 bases and J by 5 bases; unmatched bases: 10. Germline lookup yields CDR1 MNHEY and CDR2 SMNVEV (reference sequence). CDR3 nucleotides: TGTGCCAGCAGTTTATCAGGGACTAGCGGGGGGGCCGAGTGGGACAATGAGCAGTTCTTC. Translated, it gives CASSLSGTSGGAEWDNEQFF.

The chain uses TRBV28 and TRBJ1-3, with 7 bases matching TRBD1. The V and J ends lost 6 bases and 10 bases, in that order; junction bases with no gene match: 6. The CDR3 consists of 12 residues. Germline-derived CDR1 and CDR2 are MDHEN and SYDVKM. The CDR3, as DNA: TGTGCCAGCAGGCCAGGGGGAAGGACCATATATTTT. Protein product: CASRPGGRTIYF.

The table lists this clone with a count of one. The V call is TRBV3-1 (or the pseudogene TRBV3-2), the J call TRBJ1-1, with a weak D call TRBD1 (5 bases). Germline V gene lookup returns CDR1 LGHDT and CDR2 YNNKEL (reference sequence). V lost 0 bases, J lost 8 bases, and 10 bases lay in between. This CDR3 comprises 13 residues. CDR3 nucleotide sequence: TGTGCCAGCAGCCAAGATCTTCGGGGGGAAGCTTTCTTT. It codes for CASSQDLRGEAFF.

The sample holds one count of this clone. In nucleotides, the CDR3 is TGTGCCAGCAGCGTAGGACGCATGAACACTGAAGCTTTCTTT. Amino acids: CASSVGRMNTEAFF. This chain connects TRBV9 to TRBJ1-1; the D is unclear. From germline, CDR1 is SGDLS and CDR2 YYNGEE. The CDR3 is 14 amino acids. Trimming stripped 0 bases from V and 0 bases from J, with 6 bases between.

This clone is a singleton in its sample. The chain recombines TRBV7-2 with TRBJ2-5; 10 bases map to TRBD1. CDR1 SGHTA and CDR2 FQGNSA come from the germline V gene. The CDR3 contains 14 residues. The V gene end was trimmed by 5 bases and the J gene end by 2 bases; junction bases not matched to a gene: 2. The CDR3 nucleotides are TGTGCCAGCAGCCCGGACAGGGGGCAAGAGACCCAGTACTTC. Residues: CASSPDRGQETQYF. Supplemented by reference TRBV7-2 and TRBJ2-5, the full variable domain reads GAGVSQSPSNKVTEKGKDVELRCDPISGHTALYWYRQSLGQGLEFLIYFQGNSAPDKSGLPSDRFSAERTGGSVSTLTIQRTQQEDSAVYLCASSPDRGQETQYFGPGTRLLVL.